The sequence of this T cell receptor beta chain was determined in a study of T cells in Graves' hyperthyroidism and ophthalmopathy (dated by TCRdb to about 2019). The study in broad terms: Peripheral blood was sampled at the time of initial diagnosis, prior to any treatment. According to the paper, TCR Vbeta CDR3 sequencing was carried out on some 140 peripheral blood samples, which came from 40 to 45 ophthalmopathy, around 75 hyperthyroidism and some 17 progressor patients. To identify distinguishing TCR V-J signatures, a discovery cohort of about a hundred patients was used, comprising roughly 45 with Graves' ophthalmopathy and some 57 with stable Graves' hyperthyroidism. The roughly 90 discovery patients were divided at random into training and test sets in a 7:3 ratio. Thyroid tissue and blood T-cell repertoires from several Graves' hyperthyroidism patients were also compared in the study. Whether ophthalmopathy could be predicted prospectively was tested in an independent validation cohort made up of under 20 hyperthyroidism patients plus 17 patients who later progressed to ophthalmopathy. Following sampling, methimazole starting at 30 mg daily was given to hyperthyroidism patients, and high-dose intravenous methylprednisolone was given to ophthalmopathy patients. The paper's findings and limits, for the study overall: No statistical method was used to set the sample size in advance, and investigators knew the group allocation. During validation, the model predicted progression to ophthalmopathy a median of roughly six months ahead of onset, with 60% to 71% sensitivity and around 72% specificity. Most expanded thyroid clonotypes (frequency above 0.001) were also detected in blood, a finding suggesting that blood repertoires may reflect thyroid immune responses. In cross-validation, a model built on a 13 V-J signature told ophthalmopathy apart from stable hyperthyroidism with over 85% sensitivity and roughly 81% specificity, and in testing the same model reached 80%/75%.

Stable Graves' hyperthyroidism was defined as no progression to ophthalmopathy during 18 months of follow-up. Hyperthyroidism patients were newly diagnosed, had a disease duration of under 2 months, and were aged 18 to 65 years. Patients with uncontrolled infections, other autoimmune diseases, pregnancy or lactation were excluded. Diagnoses were based on clinical symptoms, serum thyroxine and TRAb, thyroid ultrasound and orbital computed tomography. PBMCs were separated from approximately 9.9 ml of fresh peripheral blood using Ficoll-Paque density gradient centrifugation. Total RNA was extracted with Trizol reagent, and quality was checked on an Agilent 2100 Bioanalyzer. This clonotype was counted many times. Its antigen is unknown. No much larger clone is present one base from it, and per-base qualities are unavailable. TCR beta CDR3 regions were amplified from RNA transcripts. A first-round RT-PCR of the TCR CDR3 used the HTBI primer set with the Qiagen OneStep RT-PCR kit. Libraries were constructed in a second round of multiplex PCR, after which size selection and purification were performed. Libraries were sequenced paired-end with 100 bp reads on an Illumina HiSeq2000. The authors' analysis ran thus. SOAPnuke was used to process the raw data, with reads discarded if the reads contained adapters or uncalled bases, had a mean Phred below 15, or lacked an exact constant-primer or identifier match. COPE v1.2.5 was used to merge the high-quality paired reads, and each unique nucleotide sequence was defined as a clonotype. MiTCR v1.1 was used to align clonotypes to the IMGT TRBV, TRBD and TRBJ reference segments. Only V-J combinations with frequency above 0.0001, covering about 99% of repertoires, were analysed. The TCS score was defined as F50 (clonal expansion) divided by E x V (chaos), with BLOSUM62-based TCRdist calculated between CDR3 peptides within each V-J. Welch's t-statistics and random forest reduced several hundred V-J features to roughly 13, which were used in a naive Bayes classifier (R e1071). The public reads were quality trimmed at Q25 with fastp and then assembled into clones with MiXCR by TCRdb, keeping productive beta chains. Here each entry gathers all rows of one CDR3 protein and keeps the most common genes and DNA. V and J calls and clone size were set by TCRdb, not the authors. This sample is represented by roughly 720,000 distinct CDR3 sequences; roughly 17% of them were singletons. The ten most abundant clones make up around 15% of the sample.

The CDR3 numbers 14 residues from cysteine through phenylalanine. The kept DNA is CDR3 alone, 42 bases in frame from the first base. The germline V gene provides CDR1 MDHEN and CDR2 SYDVKM. The germline V and J ends show losses of 6 bases and 2 bases respectively, and no gene match explains 3 bases of the junction. This clonotype originated in a man in his forties or fifties with Graves' hyperthyroidism. The sample comprised blood. The sequence links TRBV28 to TRBJ2-3; 9 nucleotides in the junction match TRBD2. The DNA reads TGTGCCAGCAGCGGACTAGCGTTCACAGATACGCAGTATTTT. Translated, it reads CASSGLAFTDTQYF.